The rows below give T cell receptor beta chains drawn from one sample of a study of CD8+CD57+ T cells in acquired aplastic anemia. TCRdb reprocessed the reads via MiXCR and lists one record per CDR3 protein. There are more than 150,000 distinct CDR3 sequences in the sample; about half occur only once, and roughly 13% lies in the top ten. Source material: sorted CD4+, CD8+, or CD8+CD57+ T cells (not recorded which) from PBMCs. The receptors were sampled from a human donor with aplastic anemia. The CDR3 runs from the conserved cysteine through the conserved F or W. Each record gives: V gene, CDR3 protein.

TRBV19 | CASSRQEGEQYF
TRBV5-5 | CASSLGDNGPETQYF
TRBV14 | CASSPGTGPPETQYF
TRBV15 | CATSREEVSTDTQYF
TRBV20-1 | CSARAAREGHYEQYF
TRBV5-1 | CASSLFPSGRYEQYF
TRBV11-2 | CASSPQVGWTEQFF
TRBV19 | CASKDSFYGYTF
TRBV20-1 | CSASQQGTEQYF
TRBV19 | CASSMDGGRASPLHF